These T cell receptor beta chains were read from a single sample in a study of shared clonotypes between healthy human individuals. Libraries were prepared by immunoSEQ multiplex PCR; TCRdb keeps only in-frame clonotypes and omits some of them. Of hundreds of thousands of clones listed, about four fifths are singletons. Sequenced: PBMCs. These receptors were taken from a woman between 40 and 50 years old in good health. Some clones in this sample may be carry-over from other donors' samples. The CDR3 runs from the conserved cysteine through the conserved F or W. A D gene is named only where the DNA matches it firmly. Clone size is stated in some rows and not others, as once, few, many or a class when expanded.

J,size,V,D,CDR3,DNA
TRBJ2-5,once,TRBV28,NA,CASSPPPREETQYF,TGTGCCAGCAGCCCACCCCCCAGGGAAGAGACCCAGTACTTC
TRBJ2-1,NA,TRBV10-2,NA,CASSPASVNEQFF,TGCGCCAGTTCTCCTGCTTCGGTGAATGAGCAGTTCTTC
TRBJ1-1,NA,TRBV19,TRBD1,CASSTPRRTGGTEAFF,TGTGCCAGTAGTACCCCTCGGCGAACAGGGGGCACTGAAGCTTTCTTT
TRBJ1-1,NA,TRBV18,NA,CASSPITGIREAFF,TGTGCCAGCTCACCTATAACAGGGATACGGGAAGCTTTCTTT
TRBJ2-5,once,TRBV28,NA,CASSLSPAALQETQYF,TGTGCCAGCAGTTTATCCCCAGCAGCATTACAAGAGACCCAGTACTTC
TRBJ2-4,once,TRBV5-1,NA,CASSATLAKNIQYF,TGCGCCAGCAGCGCGACACTAGCCAAAAACATTCAGTACTTC
TRBJ2-3,once,TRBV30,NA,CASLKRGSTDTQYF,TGTGCCTCTCTCAAGAGGGGCTCCACAGATACGCAGTATTTT
TRBJ1-5,NA,TRBV7-2,NA,CASSPEGAQPQHF,TGTGCCAGCAGCCCAGAAGGGGCGCAGCCCCAGCATTTT
TRBJ2-2,NA,TRBV19,TRBD2,CASSKPGLGTGELFF,TGTGCCAGTAGTAAACCGGGACTAGGTACCGGGGAGCTGTTTTTT
TRBJ2-3,NA,TRBV5-1,NA,CASSLENSSTDTQYF,TGCGCCAGCAGCTTGGAGAATTCTAGCACAGATACGCAGTATTTT
TRBJ2-7,NA,TRBV5-1,NA,CASSLGQSSYEQYF,TGCGCCAGCAGCTTGGGCCAGAGCTCCTACGAGCAGTACTTC
TRBJ2-7,once,TRBV18,TRBD2,CASSPEAGAYEQYF,TGTGCCAGCTCACCGGAGGCGGGGGCCTACGAGCAGTACTTC
TRBJ2-5,many,TRBV7-9,TRBD2,CASSSRQTRASGGETQYF,TGTGCCAGCAGCTCTAGACAAACCCGGGCTAGCGGGGGAGAGACCCAGTACTTC
TRBJ2-1,NA,TRBV15,TRBD2,CATSSEVGGSSYEQFF,TGTGCCACCAGCTCAGAGGTGGGCGGGAGTAGCTATGAGCAGTTCTTC
TRBJ1-4,NA,TRBV19,NA,CASTKGVPEGEKLFF,TGTGCCAGTACCAAAGGGGTCCCAGAGGGTGAAAAACTGTTTTTT
TRBJ2-1,NA,TRBV18,TRBD2,CASSPGLAGGYEQFF,TGTGCCAGCTCACCAGGACTAGCGGGAGGCTATGAGCAGTTCTTC
TRBJ2-7,once,TRBV7-9,NA,CASRPIPTALADEQYF,TGTGCCAGCAGACCCATCCCGACCGCCCTGGCGGACGAGCAGTACTTC
TRBJ2-5,NA,TRBV5-1,NA,CASSLGEETQYF,TGCGCCAGCAGCTTGGGGGAAGAGACCCAGTACTTC
TRBJ2-2,NA,TRBV14,TRBD2,CASSPRGEVNTGELFF,TGTGCCAGCAGCCCCCGGGGGGAGGTCAACACCGGGGAGCTGTTTTTT
TRBJ2-1,NA,TRBV2,TRBD2,CASSTPGLAGAGGNYNEQFF,TGTGCCAGCAGCACACCGGGACTAGCGGGAGCTGGGGGAAACTACAATGAGCAGTTCTTC
TRBJ2-2,NA,TRBV6-1,NA,CASSERDTGELFF,TGTGCCAGCAGTGAGCGGGACACCGGGGAGCTGTTTTTT
TRBJ1-4,NA,TRBV18,NA,CASSPQDSNEKLFF,TGTGCCAGCTCACCTCAGGACAGTAATGAAAAACTGTTTTTT
TRBJ2-7,NA,TRBV7-8,NA,CASSLVGGTDTYEQYF,TGTGCCAGCAGCTTAGTGGGGGGGACAGATACCTACGAGCAGTACTTC
TRBJ2-1,few,TRBV4-3,TRBD2,CASSQDPLAAYNEQFF,TGCGCCAGCAGCCAAGATCCCCTAGCGGCTTACAATGAGCAGTTCTTC
TRBJ2-2,NA,TRBV18,NA,CASSPPRSTGELFF,TGTGCCAGCTCACCACCGAGGAGCACCGGGGAGCTGTTTTTT